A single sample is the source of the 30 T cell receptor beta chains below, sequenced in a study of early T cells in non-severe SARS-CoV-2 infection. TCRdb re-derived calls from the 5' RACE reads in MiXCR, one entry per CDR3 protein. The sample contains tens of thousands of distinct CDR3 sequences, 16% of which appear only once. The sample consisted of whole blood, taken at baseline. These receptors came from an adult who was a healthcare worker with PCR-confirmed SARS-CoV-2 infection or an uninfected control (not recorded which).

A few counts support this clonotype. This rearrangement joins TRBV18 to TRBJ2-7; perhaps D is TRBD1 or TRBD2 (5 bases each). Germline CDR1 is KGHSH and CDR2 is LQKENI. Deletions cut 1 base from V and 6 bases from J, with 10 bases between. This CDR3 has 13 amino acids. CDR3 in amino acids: CASSPLSGREQYF. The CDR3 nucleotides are TGTGCCAGCTCACCACTTTCGGGGCGCGAGCAGTACTTC. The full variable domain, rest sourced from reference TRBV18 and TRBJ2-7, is NAGVMQNPRHLVRRRGQEARLRCSPMKGHSHVYWYRQLPEEGLKFMVYLQKENIIDESGMPKERFSAEFPKEGPSILRIQQVVRGDSAAYFCASSPLSGREQYFGPGTRLTVT.

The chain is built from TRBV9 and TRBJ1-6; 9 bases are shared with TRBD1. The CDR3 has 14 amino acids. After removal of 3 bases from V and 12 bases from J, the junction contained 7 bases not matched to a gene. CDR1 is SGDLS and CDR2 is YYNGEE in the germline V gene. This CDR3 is CASSAPDRGGPLHF. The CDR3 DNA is TGTGCCAGCAGCGCCCCGGACAGGGGAGGACCCCTCCACTTT.

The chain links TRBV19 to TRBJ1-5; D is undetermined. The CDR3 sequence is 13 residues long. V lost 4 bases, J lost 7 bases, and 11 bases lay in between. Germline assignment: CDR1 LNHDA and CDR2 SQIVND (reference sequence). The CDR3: CASSTRAVQPQHF. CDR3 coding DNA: TGTGCCAGTAGTACGAGGGCCGTCCAGCCCCAGCATTTT.

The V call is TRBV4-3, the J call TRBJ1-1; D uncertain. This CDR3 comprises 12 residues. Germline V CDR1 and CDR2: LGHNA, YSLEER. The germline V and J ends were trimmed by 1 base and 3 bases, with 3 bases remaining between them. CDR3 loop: CASSQGHTEAFF. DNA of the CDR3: TGCGCCAGCAGCCAAGGCCACACTGAAGCTTTCTTT.

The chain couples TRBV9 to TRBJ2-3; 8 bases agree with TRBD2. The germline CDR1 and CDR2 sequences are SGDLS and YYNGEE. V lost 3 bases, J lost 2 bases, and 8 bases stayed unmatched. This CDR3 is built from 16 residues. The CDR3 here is CASSAGLAENTDTQYF. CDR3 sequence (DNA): TGTGCCAGCAGCGCCGGACTAGCAGAAAACACAGATACGCAGTATTTT.

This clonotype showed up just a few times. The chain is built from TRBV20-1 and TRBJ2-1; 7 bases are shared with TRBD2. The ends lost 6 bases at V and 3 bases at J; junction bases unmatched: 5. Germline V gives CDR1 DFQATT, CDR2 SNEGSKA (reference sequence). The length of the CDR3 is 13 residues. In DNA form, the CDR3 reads TGCAGTGCCTCCCGGACTAGCTACAATGAGCAGTTCTTC. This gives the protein CSASRTSYNEQFF.

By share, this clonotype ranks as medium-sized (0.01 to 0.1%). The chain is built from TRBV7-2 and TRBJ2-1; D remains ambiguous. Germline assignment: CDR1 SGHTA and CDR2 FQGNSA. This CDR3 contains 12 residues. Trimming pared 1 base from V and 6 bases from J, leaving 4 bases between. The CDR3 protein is CASSLVPNEQFF. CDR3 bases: TGTGCCAGCAGCTTAGTACCCAATGAGCAGTTCTTC.

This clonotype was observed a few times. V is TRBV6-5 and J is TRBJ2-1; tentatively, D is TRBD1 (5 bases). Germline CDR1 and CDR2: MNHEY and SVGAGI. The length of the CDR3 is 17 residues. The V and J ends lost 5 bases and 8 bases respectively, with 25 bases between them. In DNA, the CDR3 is TGTGCCAGCAGTCCAACATCCTTAGGGGTAGTCTTCGATGAGCAGTTCTTC. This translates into CASSPTSLGVVFDEQFF.

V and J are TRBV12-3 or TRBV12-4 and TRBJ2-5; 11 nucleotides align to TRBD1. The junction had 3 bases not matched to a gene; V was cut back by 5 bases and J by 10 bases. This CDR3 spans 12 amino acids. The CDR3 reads CASSTGQGGQYF. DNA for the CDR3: TGTGCCAGCAGTACGGGACAGGGGGGCCAGTACTTC.

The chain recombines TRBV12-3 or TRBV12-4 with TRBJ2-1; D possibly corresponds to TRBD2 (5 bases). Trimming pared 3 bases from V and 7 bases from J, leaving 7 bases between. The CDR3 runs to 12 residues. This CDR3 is CASSLGANEQFF. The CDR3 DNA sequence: TGTGCCAGCAGTTTGGGAGCGAATGAGCAGTTCTTC.

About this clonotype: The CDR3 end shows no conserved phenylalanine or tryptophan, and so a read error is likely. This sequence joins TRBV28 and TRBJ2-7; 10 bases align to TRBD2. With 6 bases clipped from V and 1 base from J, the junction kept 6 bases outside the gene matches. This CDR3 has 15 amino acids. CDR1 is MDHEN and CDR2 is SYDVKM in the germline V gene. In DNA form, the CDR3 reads TGTGCCAGCAGGGCAGCGGGAGGGCGTTCCTACGAGCAGTACTCC. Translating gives CASRAAGGRSYEQYS.

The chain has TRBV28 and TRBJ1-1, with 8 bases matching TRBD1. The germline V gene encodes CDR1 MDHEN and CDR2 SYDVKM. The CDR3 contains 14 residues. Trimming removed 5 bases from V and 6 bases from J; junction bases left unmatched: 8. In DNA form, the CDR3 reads TGTGCCAGCAGTATGACAGGGGTGATGGCTGAAGCTTTCTTT. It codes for CASSMTGVMAEAFF.

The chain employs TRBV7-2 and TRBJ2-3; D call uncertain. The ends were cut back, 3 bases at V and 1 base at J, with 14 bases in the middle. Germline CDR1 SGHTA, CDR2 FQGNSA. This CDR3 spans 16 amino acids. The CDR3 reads CASSFGSIRGTDTQYF. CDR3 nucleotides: TGTGCCAGCAGCTTTGGATCTATCCGGGGCACAGATACGCAGTATTTT.

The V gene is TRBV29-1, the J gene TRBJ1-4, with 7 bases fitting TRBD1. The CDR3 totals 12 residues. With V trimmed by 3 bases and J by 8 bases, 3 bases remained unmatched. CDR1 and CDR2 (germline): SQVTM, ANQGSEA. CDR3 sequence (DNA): TGCAGCGTTGAGGCAGGGGGAGAAAAACTGTTTTTT. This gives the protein CSVEAGGEKLFF.

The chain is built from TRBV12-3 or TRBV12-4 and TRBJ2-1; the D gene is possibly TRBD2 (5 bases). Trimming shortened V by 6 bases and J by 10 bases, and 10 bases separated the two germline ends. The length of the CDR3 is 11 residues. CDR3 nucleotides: TGTGCCAGCAGCCTATCGGGGGAGCAGTTCTTC. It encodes CASSLSGEQFF.

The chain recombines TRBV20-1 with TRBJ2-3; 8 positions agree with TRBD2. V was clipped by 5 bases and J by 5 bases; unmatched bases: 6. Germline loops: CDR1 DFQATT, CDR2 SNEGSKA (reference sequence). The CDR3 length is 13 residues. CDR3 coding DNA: TGCAGTGCTCCGGGACTAGGGGTAGATACGCAGTATTTT. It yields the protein CSAPGLGVDTQYF.

The CDR3 sequence is CASSPVAGGVNEQFF. Here the CDR3 DNA reads TGTGCCAGCTCACCAGTAGCGGGAGGCGTGAATGAGCAGTTCTTC. The rearrangement uses TRBV18 and TRBJ2-1; 10 bases align to TRBD2. The CDR3 contains 15 residues. Germline CDR1 is KGHSH and CDR2 is LQKENI. V lost 2 bases and J lost 7; bases outside the gene matches: 5.

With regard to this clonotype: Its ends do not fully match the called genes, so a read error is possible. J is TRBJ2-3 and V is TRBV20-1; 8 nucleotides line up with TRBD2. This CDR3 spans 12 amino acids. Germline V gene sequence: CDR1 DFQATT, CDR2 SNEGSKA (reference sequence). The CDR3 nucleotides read TGCACAGCAAGCACAACAAGCGGGAGTCCCCCGTTT. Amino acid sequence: CTASTTSGSPPF.

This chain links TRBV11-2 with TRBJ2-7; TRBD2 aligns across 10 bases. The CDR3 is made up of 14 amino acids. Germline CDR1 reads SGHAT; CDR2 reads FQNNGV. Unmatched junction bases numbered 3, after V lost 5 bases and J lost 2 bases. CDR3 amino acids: CASSLGLATYEQYF. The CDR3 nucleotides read TGTGCCAGCAGCCTGGGACTAGCGACCTACGAGCAGTACTTC.

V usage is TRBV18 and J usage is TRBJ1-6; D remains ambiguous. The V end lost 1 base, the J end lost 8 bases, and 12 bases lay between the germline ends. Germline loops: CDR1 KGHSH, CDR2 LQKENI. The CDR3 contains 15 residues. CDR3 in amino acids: CASSPLGKRYSPLHF. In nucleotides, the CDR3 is TGTGCCAGCTCACCACTTGGAAAGCGGTATTCACCCCTCCACTTT.

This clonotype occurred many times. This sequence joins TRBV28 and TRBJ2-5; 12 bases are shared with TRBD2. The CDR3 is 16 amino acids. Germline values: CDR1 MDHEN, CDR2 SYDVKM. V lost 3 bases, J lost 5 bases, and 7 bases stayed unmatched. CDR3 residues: CASSLEGLAGQETQYF. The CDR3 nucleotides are TGTGCCAGCAGTTTGGAAGGACTAGCGGGACAGGAGACCCAGTACTTC.

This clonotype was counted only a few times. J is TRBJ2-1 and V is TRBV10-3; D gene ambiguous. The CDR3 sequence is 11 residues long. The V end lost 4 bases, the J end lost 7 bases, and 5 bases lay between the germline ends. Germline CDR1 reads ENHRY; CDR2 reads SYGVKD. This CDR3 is CAISGKNEQFF. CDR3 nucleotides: TGTGCCATCAGTGGAAAAAATGAGCAGTTCTTC.

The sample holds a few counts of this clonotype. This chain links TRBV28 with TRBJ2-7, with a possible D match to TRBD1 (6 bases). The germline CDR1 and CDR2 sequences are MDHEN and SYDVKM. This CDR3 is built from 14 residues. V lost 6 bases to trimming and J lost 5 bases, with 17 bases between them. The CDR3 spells CASSPPQGYHEQYF. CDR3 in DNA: TGTGCCAGCAGCCCCCCCCAGGGGTATCACGAGCAGTACTTC. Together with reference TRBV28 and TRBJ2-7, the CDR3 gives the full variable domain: DVKVTQSSRYLVKRTGEKVFLECVQDMDHENMFWYRQDPGLGLRLIYFSYDVKMKEKGDIPEGYSVSREKKERFSLILESASTNQTSMYLCASSPPQGYHEQYFGPGTRLTVT.

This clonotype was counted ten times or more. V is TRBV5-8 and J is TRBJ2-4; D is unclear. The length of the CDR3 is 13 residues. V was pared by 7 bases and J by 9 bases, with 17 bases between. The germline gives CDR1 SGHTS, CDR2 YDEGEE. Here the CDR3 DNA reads TGTGCCAGCGGCCCTAGTTTTAGTGTCATTCAGTACTTC. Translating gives CASGPSFSVIQYF.

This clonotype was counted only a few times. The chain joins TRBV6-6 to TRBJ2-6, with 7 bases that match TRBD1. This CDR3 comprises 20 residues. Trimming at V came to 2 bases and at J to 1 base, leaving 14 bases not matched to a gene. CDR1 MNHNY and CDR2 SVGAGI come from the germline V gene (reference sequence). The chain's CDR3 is CASSYSPGTAKLSGANVLTF. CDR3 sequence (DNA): TGTGCCAGCAGTTACAGCCCCGGGACAGCCAAGCTTTCTGGGGCCAACGTCCTGACTTTC.

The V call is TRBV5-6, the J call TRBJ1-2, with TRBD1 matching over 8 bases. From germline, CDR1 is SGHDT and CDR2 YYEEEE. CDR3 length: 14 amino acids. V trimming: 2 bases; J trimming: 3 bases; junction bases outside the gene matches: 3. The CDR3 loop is CASSFWDRYYGYTF. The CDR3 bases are TGTGCCAGCAGCTTCTGGGACAGGTACTATGGCTACACCTTC.

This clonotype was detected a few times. CDR3 loop: CASSPAPSVATNEKLFF. CDR3 bases: TGTGCCAGCAGTCCCGCCCCCTCAGTTGCAACTAATGAAAAACTGTTTTTT. The J gene is TRBJ1-4, the V gene TRBV28; D not certain. CDR3 length: 17 amino acids. V gave up 5 bases and J gave up 0 bases, with 16 bases separating them. The germline gives CDR1 MDHEN, CDR2 SYDVKM.

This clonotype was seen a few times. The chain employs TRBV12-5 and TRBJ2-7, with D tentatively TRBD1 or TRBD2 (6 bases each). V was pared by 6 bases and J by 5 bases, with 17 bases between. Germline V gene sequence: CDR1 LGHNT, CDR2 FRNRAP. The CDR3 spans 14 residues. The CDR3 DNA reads TGTGCTAGTGGCCCCCCCCCGGGGGCGGACGAGCAGTACTTC. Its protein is CASGPPPGADEQYF.

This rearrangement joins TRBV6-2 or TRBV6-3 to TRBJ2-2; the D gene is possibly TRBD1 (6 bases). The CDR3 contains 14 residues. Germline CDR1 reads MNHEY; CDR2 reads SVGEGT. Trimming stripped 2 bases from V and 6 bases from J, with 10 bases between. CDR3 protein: CASSYGNRAGELFF. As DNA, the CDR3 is TGTGCCAGCAGTTACGGTAACAGGGCCGGGGAGCTGTTTTTT.

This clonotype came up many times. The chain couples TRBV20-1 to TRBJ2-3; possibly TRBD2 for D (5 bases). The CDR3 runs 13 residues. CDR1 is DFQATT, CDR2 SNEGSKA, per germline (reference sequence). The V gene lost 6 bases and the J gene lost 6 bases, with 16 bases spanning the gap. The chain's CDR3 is CSARGLSGDTQYF. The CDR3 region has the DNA TGCAGTGCCCGCGGGCTCTCGGGGGATACGCAGTATTTT.